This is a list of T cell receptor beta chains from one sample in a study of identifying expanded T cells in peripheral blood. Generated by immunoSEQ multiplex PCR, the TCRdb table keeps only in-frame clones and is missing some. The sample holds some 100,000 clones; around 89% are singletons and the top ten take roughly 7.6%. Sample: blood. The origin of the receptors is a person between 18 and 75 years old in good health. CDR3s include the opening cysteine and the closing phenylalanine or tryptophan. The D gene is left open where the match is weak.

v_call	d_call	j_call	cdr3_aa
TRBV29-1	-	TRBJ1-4	CSVEDRADEKLFF
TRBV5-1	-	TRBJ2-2	CASRRRVEEELFF
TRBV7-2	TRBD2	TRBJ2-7	CASSLASGRSYEQYF
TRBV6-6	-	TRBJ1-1	CASSPKSEAFF
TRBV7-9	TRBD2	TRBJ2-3	CASSPRRAGGEGDTQYF
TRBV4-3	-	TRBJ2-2	CASSQDRGAVAGELFF
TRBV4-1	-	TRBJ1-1	CASSQEVAGKAFF
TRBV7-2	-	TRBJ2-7	CASSSSGTTYEQYF
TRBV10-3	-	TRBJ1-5	CAISESGASRGQPQHF
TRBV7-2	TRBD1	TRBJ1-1	CASSLRTGGTEAFF
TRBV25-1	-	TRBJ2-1	CASSEAASLDEQFF
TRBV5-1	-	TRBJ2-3	CASSLVGNSQYF
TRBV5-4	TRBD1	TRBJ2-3	CASSSRQGPDTQYF
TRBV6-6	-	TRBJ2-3	CASKEGGTDTQYF
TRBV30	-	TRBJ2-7	CAWIRFTGSYEQYF
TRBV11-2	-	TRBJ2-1	CASSLGYAGGNYNEQFF
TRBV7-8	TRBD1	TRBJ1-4	CASSHGQGNEKLFF
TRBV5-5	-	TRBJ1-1	CASSFSEYTEAFF
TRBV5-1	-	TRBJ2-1	CASSSGVQTYNEQFF
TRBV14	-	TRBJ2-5	CASSHGETQYF
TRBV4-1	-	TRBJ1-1	CASSQEGHMNTEAFF
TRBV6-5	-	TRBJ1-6	CASSYDGRNNSPLHF
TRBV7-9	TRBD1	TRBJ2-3	CASSFGQGYFTDTQYF
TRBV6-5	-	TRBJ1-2	CASTTDSNYGYTF
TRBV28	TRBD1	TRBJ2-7	CASRPGDRDSGEQYF
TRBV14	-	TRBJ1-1	CASSQDTNTEAFF
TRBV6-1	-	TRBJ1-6	CASELGGPNSPLHF
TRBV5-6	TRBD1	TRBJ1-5	CASSYREGAGQPQHF
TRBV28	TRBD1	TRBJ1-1	CASRLRGREAEAFF
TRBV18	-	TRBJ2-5	CASSPAGLLTQYF
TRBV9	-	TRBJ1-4	CASSPATNEKLFF
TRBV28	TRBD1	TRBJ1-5	CASSSDRVLNQPQHF
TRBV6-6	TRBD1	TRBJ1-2	CASSPTGVGYTF
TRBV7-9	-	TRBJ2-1	CASSLSGSSYNEQFF
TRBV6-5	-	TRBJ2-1	CASARGRPPQGKQFF
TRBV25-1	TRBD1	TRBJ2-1	CATGTGGIDEQFF
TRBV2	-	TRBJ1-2	CASSERQGNYGYTF
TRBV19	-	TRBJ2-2	CASRFLTDLTGELFF
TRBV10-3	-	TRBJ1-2	CATRDRTDNYGYTF
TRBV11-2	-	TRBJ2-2	CASSLDPGELFF
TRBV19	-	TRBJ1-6	CASSIGTGNNSPLHF